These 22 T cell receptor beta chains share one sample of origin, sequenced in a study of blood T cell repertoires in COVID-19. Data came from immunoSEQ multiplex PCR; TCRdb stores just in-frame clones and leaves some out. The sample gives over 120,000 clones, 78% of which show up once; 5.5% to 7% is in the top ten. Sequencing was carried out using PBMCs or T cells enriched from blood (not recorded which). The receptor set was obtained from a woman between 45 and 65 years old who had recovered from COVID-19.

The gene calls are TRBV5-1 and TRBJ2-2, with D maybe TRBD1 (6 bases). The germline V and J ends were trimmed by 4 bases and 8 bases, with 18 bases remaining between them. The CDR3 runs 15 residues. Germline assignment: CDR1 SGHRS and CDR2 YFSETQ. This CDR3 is CASSPRDTRGGELFF. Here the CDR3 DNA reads TGCGCCAGCAGCCCGAGGGACACCCGGGGAGGGGAGCTGTTTTTT.

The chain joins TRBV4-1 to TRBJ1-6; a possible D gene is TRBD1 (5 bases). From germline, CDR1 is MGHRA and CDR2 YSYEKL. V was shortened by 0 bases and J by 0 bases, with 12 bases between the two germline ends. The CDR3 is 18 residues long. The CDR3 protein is CASSQDGPQGSYNSPLHF. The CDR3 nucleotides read TGCGCCAGCAGCCAAGACGGACCCCAGGGCTCCTATAATTCACCCCTCCACTTT.

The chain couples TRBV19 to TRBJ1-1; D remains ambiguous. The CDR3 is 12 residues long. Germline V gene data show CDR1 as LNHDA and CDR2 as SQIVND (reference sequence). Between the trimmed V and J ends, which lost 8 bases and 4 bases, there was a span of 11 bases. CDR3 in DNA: TGTGCCAGTTCCCGACTGAGCACTGAAGCTTTCTTT. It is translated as CASSRLSTEAFF.

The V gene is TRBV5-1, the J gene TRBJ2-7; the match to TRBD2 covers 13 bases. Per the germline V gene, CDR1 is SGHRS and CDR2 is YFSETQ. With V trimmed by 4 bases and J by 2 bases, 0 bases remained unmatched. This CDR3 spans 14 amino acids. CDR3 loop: CASSGTSGAYEQYF. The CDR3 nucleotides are TGCGCCAGCAGCGGGACTAGCGGGGCCTACGAGCAGTACTTC. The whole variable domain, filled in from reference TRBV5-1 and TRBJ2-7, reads KAGVTQTPRYLIKTRGQQVTLSCSPISGHRSVSWYQQTPGQGLQFLFEYFSETQRNKGNFPGRFSGRQFSNSRSEMNVSTLELGDSALYLCASSGTSGAYEQYFGPGTRLTVT.

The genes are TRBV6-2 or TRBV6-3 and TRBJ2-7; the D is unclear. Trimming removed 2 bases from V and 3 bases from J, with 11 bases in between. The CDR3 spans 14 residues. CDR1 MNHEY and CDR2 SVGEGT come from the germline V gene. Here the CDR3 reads CASSYRQVNYEQYF. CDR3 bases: TGTGCCAGCAGTTACCGGCAGGTAAACTACGAGCAGTACTTC.

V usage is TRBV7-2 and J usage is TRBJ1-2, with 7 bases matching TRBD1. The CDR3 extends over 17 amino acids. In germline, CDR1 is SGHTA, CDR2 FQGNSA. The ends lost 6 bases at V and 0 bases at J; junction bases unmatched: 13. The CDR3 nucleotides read TGTGCCAGCAGTCTTCTATTTCAGGGGGGCCCTAACTATGGCTACACCTTC. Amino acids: CASSLLFQGGPNYGYTF.

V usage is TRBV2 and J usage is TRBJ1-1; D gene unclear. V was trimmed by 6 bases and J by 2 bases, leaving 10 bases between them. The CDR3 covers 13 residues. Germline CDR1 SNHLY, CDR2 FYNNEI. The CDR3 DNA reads TGTGCCAGCAGCAACGACTTAAACACTGAAGCTTTCTTT. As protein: CASSNDLNTEAFF.

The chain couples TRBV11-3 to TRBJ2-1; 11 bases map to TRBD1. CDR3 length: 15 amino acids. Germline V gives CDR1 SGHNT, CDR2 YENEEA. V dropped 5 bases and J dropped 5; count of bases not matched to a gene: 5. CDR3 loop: CASSRDRGSNNEQFF. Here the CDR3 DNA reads TGTGCCAGCAGCAGGGACAGGGGGTCCAACAATGAGCAGTTCTTC.

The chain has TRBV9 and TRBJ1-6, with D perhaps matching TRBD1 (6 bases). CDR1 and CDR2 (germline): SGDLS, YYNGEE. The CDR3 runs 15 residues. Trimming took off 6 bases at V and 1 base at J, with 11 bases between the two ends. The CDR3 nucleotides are TGTGCCAGCAACTACAGGGTATCCTATAATTCACCCCTCCACTTT. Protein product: CASNYRVSYNSPLHF.

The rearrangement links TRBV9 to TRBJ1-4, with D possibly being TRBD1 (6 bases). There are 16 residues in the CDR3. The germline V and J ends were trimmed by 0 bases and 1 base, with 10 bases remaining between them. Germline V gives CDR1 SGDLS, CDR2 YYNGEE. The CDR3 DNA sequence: TGTGCCAGCAGCGTAGCTCCAGGGGTAACTAATGAAAAACTGTTTTTT. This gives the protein CASSVAPGVTNEKLFF. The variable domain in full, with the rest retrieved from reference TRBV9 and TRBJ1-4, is DSGVTQTPKHLITATGQRVTLRCSPRSGDLSVYWYQQSLDQGLQFLIQYYNGEERAKGNILERFSAQQFPDLHSELNLSSLELGDSALYFCASSVAPGVTNEKLFFGSGTQLSVL.

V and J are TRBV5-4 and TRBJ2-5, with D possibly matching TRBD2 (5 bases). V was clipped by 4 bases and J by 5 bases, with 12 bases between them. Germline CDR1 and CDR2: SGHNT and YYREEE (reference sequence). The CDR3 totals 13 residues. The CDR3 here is CASSQETRETQYF. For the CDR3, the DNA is TGTGCCAGCAGCCAAGAAACTAGGGAGACCCAGTACTTC.

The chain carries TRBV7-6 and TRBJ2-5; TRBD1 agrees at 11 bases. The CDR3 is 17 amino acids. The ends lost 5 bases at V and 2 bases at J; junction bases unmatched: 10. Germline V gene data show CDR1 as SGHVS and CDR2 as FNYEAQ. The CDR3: CASSPTPGQGGQETQYF. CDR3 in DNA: TGTGCCAGCAGCCCGACCCCGGGACAGGGGGGGCAAGAGACCCAGTACTTC.

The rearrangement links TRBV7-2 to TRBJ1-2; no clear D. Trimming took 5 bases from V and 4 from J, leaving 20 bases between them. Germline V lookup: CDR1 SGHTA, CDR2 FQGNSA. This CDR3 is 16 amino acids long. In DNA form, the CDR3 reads TGTGCCAGCAGCCTCCGCCCAAAGCCTTTTCCCTATGGCTACACCTTC. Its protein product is CASSLRPKPFPYGYTF.

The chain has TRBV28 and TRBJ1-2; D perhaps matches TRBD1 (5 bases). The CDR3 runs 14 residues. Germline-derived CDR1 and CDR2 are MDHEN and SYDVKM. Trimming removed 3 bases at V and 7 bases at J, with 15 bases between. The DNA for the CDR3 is TGTGCCAGCAGTTTCGGGCAGGGAAATGGTGGCTACACCTTC. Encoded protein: CASSFGQGNGGYTF.

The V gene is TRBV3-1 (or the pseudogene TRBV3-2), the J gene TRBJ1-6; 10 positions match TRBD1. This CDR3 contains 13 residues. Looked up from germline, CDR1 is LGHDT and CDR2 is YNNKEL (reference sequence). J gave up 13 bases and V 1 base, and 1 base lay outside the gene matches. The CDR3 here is CASSQGQGAPLHF. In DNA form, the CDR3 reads TGTGCCAGCAGCCAAGGACAGGGGGCCCCCCTCCACTTT.

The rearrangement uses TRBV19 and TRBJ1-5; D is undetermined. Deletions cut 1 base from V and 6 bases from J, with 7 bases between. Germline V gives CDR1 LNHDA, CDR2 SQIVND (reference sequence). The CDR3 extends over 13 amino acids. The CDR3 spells CASSIGAGQPQHF. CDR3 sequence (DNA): TGTGCCAGTAGTATAGGAGCAGGTCAGCCCCAGCATTTT.

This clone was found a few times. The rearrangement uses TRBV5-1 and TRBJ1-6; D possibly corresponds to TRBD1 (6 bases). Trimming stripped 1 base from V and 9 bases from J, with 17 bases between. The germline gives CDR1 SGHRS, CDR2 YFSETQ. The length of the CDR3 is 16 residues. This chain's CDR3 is CASSLSLGQGISPLHF. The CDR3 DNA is TGCGCCAGCAGCTTGTCACTGGGACAAGGAATTTCACCCCTCCACTTT.

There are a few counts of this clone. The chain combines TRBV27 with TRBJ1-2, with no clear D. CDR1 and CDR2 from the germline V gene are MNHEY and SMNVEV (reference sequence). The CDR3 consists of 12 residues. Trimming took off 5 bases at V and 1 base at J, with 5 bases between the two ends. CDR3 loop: CASSEHNYGYTF. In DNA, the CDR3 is TGTGCCAGCAGTGAACATAACTATGGCTACACCTTC.

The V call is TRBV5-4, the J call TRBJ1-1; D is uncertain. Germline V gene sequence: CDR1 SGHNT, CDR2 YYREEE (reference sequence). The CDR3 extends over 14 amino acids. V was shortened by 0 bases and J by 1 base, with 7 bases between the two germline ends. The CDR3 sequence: CASSLEVGNTEAFF. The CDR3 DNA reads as TGTGCCAGCAGCTTGGAAGTCGGGAACACTGAAGCTTTCTTT.

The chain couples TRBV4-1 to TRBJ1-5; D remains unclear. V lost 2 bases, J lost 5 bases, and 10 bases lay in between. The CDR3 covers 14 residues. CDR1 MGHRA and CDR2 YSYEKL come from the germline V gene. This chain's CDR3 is CASSQRAQYQPQHF. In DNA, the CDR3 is TGCGCCAGCAGCCAAAGAGCCCAATATCAGCCCCAGCATTTT.

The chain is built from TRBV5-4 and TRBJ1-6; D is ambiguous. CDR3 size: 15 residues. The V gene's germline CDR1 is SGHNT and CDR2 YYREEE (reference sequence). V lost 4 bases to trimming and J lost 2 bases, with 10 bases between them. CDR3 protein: CASSTETAYNSPLHF. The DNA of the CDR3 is TGTGCCAGCAGCACTGAAACAGCCTATAATTCACCCCTCCACTTT.

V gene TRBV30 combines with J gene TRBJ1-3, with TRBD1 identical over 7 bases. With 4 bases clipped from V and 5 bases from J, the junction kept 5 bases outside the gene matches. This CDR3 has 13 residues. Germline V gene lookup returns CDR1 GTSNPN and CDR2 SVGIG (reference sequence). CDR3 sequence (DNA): TGTGCCTGGACCCGGGACAGCCGAAACACCATATATTTT. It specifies CAWTRDSRNTIYF.